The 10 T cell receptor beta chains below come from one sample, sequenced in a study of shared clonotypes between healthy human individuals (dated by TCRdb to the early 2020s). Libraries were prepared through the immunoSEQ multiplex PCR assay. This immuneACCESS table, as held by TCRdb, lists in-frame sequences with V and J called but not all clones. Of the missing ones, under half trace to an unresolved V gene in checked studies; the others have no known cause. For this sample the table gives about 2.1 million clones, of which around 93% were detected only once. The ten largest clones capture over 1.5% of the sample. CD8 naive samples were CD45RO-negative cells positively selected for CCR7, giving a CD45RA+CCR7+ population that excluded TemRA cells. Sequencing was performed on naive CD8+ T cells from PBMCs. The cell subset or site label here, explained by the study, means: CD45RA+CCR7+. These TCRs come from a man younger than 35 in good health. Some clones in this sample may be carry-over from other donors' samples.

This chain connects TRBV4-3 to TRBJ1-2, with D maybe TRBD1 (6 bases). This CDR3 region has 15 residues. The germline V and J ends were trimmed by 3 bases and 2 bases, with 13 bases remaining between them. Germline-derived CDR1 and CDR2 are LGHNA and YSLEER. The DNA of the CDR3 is TGCGCCAGCAGCCACAGTGGGGGGGCCAACTATGGCTACACCTTC. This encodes CASSHSGGANYGYTF.

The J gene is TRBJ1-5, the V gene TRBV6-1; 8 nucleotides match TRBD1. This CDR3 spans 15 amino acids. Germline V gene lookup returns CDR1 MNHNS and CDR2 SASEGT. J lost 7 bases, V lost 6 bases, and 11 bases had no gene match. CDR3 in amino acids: CASSSGTGGLQPQHF. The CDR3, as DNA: TGTGCCAGCAGCAGCGGGACAGGCGGGCTCCAGCCCCAGCATTTT.

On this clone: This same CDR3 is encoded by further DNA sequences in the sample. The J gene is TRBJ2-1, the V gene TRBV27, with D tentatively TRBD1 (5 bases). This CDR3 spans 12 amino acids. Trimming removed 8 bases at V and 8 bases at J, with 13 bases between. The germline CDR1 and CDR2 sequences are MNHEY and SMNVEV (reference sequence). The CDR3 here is CASGTLGHEQFF. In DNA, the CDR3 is TGTGCCAGCGGTACCTTGGGGCATGAGCAGTTCTTC.

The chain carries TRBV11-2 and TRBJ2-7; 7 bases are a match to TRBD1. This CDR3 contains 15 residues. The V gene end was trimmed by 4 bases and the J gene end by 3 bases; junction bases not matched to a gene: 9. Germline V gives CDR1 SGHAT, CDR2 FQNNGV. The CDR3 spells CASSSAGTDYYEQYF. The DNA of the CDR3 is TGTGCCAGCAGCTCCGCCGGGACAGACTACTACGAGCAGTACTTC.

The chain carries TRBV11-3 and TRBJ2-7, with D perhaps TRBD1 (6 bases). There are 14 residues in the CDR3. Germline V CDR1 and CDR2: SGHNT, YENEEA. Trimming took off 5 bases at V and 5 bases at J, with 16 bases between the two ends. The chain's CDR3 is CASSPGTTYDEQYF. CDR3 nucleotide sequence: TGTGCCAGCAGCCCTGGGACAACCTACGACGAGCAGTACTTC. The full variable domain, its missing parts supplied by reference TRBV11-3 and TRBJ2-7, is EAGVVQSPRYKIIEKKQPVAFWCNPISGHNTLYWYLQNLGQGPELLIRYENEEAVDDSQLPKDRFSAERLKGVDSTLKIQPAELGDSAVYLCASSPGTTYDEQYFGPGTRLTVT.

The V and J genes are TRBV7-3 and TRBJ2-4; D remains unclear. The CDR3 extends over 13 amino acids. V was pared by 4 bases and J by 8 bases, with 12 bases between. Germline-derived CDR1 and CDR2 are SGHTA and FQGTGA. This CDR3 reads CASSSSDGYIQYF. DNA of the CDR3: TGTGCCAGCAGCTCCTCCGACGGGTACATTCAGTACTTC.

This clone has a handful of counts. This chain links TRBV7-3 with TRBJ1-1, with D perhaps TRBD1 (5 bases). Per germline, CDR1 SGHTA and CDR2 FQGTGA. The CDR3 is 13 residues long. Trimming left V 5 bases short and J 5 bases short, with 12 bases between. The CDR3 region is CASSPIEGTEAFF. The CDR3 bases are TGTGCCAGCAGCCCAATTGAGGGGACTGAAGCTTTCTTT.

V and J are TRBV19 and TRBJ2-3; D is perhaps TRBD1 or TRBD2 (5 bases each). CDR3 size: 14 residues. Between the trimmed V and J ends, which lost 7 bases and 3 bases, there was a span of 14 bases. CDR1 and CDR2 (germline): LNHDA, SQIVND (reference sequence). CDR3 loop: CASTPGEGTDTQYF. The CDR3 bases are TGTGCCAGTACCCCCGGCGAGGGGACAGATACGCAGTATTTT.

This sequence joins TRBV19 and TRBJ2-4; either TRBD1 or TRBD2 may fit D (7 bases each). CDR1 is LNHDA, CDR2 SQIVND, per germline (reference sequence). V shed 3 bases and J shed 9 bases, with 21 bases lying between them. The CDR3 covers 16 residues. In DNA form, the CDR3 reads TGTGCCAGTAGTATTGATACAGGGGAGGGGTCGGCCATTCAGTACTTC. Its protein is CASSIDTGEGSAIQYF.

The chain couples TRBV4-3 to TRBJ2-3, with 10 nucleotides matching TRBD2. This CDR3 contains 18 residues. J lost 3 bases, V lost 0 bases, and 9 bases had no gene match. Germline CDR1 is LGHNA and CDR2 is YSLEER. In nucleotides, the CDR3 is TGCGCCAGCAGCCAAGATAGGCTAGCGGGAGTTGAGACAGATACGCAGTATTTT. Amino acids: CASSQDRLAGVETDTQYF.